This T cell receptor beta chain was profiled in a study of T cell changes during pregnancy in multiple sclerosis. This CDR3 is built from 16 residues. The germline gives CDR1 KGHSH, CDR2 LQKENI. Trimming cost V 0 bases and J 5 bases, with 14 bases left between them. The repertoire was sequenced with immunoSEQ multiplex PCR; TCRdb's copy has only in-frame clones and lacks some. This sample has tens of thousands of clones, with 85% to 90% found just once. The sequence derives from a female donor with multiple sclerosis, enrolled in a pregnancy study. The specimen was CD8+ T cells from peripheral blood mononuclear cells, collected in the second trimester of pregnancy. V is TRBV18 and J is TRBJ2-1, with D tentatively TRBD2 (5 bases). CDR3 amino acids: CASSPPRSGRNNEQFF. The CDR3 nucleotides are TGTGCCAGCTCACCACCTCGCAGCGGCAGAAACAATGAGCAGTTCTTC.